The rows below give T cell receptor beta chains drawn from one sample of a study of CD8+ T cells in alopecia areata. Method: immunoSEQ multiplex PCR; TCRdb's copy keeps in-frame clones and lacks some. The table includes about 200,000 clones, less than 75% detected once. Sequenced material: CD4+ T cells sorted from blood, taken at week 4, from a patient treated with tofacitinib. The source is a human donor with alopecia areata. Each CDR3 is given with its conserved first and last residue.

TRBJ2-7 | TRBV6-5 | CASRRAGEQYF
TRBJ2-5 | TRBV9 | CASSVEGGTSGVETQYF
TRBJ1-1 | TRBV2 | CASVNRVGNTEAFF
TRBJ2-6 | TRBV2 | CASSSDRLSGANVLTF
TRBJ1-4 | TRBV12-5 | CASALNEKLFF
TRBJ2-1 | TRBV2 | CASSVGTSSYNEQFF
TRBJ1-4 | TRBV9 | CARLQGVKLFF
TRBJ2-7 | TRBV28 | CASTRGGSSYEQYF
TRBJ1-5 | TRBV10-3 | CAISKDSGPSNQPQHF
TRBJ1-5 | TRBV10-3 | CAISESGQLYQPQHF
TRBJ1-2 | TRBV7-2 | CASSLGSGPGYGYTF
TRBJ2-1 | TRBV7-3 | CASSLTPRGMRGNEQFF
TRBJ2-5 | TRBV15 | CATSRDRGETQYF
TRBJ2-7 | TRBV7-2 | CASSLRFEQYF
TRBJ2-7 | TRBV5-1 | CASSVRGDTLYF
TRBJ1-4 | TRBV25-1 | CASGDRANEKLFF
TRBJ2-3 | TRBV9 | CASSPGTTTSTDTQYF
TRBJ2-5 | TRBV5-1 | CASRRTGAPGETQYF